The clone carrying this T cell receptor (beta chain) has only a few counts. This sample was taken from a study of identical twins. A universal primer site came from template switching; cDNA carried unique molecular identifiers. TCRdb reanalysed the 5' RACE reads using MiXCR and keeps one entry per CDR3 protein. The top ten clones hold approximately 0.95% of a sample with just over 500,000 distinct CDR3 sequences, roughly a fifth of them seen once. All of the donors were Caucasians in good health. A further study also used this sample, focusing on T cells expressing NK-cell markers. That work states: The study found these clonotypes also leading the CD3+CD56-NKG2C+ fraction in a handful of donors.

This clonotype originated in a woman aged 18-30 years in good health. Material for sequencing was CD4+ T cells sorted from blood.

The chain's CDR3 is CASSSGRFGFSGANVLTF. In nucleotides, the CDR3 is TGTGCCAGCAGCTCCGGCAGATTTGGCTTCTCTGGGGCCAACGTCCTGACTTTC. The chain links TRBV7-8 to TRBJ2-6; D unclear. The V gene's germline CDR1 is SGHVS and CDR2 FQNEAQ. V was pared by 4 bases and J by 0 bases, with 16 bases between. CDR3 length: 18 amino acids.